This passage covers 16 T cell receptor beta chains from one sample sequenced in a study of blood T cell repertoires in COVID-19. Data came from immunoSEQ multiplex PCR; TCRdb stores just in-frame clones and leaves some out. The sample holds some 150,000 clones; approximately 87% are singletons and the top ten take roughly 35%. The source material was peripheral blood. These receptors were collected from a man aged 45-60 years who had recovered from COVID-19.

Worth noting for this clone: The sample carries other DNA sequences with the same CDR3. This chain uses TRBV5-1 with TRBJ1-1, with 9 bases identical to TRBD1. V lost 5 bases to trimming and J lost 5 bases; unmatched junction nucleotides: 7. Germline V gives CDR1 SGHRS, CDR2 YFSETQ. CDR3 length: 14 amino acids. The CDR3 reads CASRPDRGRTEAFF. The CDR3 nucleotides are TGCGCCAGCAGACCCGACAGGGGGAGGACTGAAGCTTTCTTT. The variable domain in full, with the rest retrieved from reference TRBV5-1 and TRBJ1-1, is KAGVTQTPRYLIKTRGQQVTLSCSPISGHRSVSWYQQTPGQGLQFLFEYFSETQRNKGNFPGRFSGRQFSNSRSEMNVSTLELGDSALYLCASRPDRGRTEAFFGQGTRLTVV.

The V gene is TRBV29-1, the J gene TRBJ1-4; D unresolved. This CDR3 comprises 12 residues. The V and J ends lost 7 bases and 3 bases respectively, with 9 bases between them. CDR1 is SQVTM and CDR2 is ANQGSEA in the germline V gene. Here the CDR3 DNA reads TGCAGCGCGGGGAGGCCTAATGAAAAACTGTTTTTT. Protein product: CSAGRPNEKLFF. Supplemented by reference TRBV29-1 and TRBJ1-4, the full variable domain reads SAVISQKPSRDICQRGTSLTIQCQVDSQVTMMFWYRQQPGQSLTLIATANQGSEATYESGFVIDKFPISRPNLTFSTLTVSNMSPEDSSIYLCSAGRPNEKLFFGSGTQLSVL.

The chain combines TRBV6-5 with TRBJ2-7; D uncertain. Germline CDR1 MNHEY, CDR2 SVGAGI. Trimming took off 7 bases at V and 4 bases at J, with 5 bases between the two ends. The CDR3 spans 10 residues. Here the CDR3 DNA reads TGTGCCAGCACCGAGTACGAGCAGTACTTC. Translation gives CASTEYEQYF.

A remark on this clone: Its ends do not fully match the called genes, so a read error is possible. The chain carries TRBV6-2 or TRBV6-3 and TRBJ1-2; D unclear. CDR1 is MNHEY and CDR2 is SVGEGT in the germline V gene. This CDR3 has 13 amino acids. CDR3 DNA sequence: TGTGCCAGCAGTTTCGGTCCTAAGTATGGCTACACCTTC. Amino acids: CASSFGPKYGYTF.

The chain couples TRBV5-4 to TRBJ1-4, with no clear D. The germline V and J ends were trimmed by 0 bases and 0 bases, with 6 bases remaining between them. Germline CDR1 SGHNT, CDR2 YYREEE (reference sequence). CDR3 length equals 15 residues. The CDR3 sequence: CASSLEPATNEKLFF. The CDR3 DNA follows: TGTGCCAGCAGCTTGGAGCCCGCAACTAATGAAAAACTGTTTTTT.

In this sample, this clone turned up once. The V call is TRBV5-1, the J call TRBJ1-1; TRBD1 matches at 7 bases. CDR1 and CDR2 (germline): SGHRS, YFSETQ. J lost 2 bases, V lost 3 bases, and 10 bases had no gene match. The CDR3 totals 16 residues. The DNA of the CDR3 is TGCGCCAGCAGCTCGAAGGACAGGAATTACAACACTGAAGCTTTCTTT. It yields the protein CASSSKDRNYNTEAFF.

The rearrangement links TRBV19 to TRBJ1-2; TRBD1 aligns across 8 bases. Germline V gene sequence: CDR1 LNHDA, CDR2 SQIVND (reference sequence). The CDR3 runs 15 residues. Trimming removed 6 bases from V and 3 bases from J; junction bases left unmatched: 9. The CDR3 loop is CASSITGGLDYGYTF. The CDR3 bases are TGTGCCAGTAGCATCACAGGGGGTTTGGACTATGGCTACACCTTC.

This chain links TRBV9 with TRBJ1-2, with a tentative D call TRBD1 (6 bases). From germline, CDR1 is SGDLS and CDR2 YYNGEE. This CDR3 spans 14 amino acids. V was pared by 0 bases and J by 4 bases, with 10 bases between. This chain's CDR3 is CASSVEGGLYGYTF. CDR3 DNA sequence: TGTGCCAGCAGCGTAGAAGGGGGTCTCTATGGCTACACCTTC.

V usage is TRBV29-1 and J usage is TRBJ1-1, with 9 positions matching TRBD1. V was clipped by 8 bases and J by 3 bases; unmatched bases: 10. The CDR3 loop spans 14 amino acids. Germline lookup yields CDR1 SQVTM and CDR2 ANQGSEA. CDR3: CSSKKGTGYTEAFF. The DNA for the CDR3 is TGCAGCTCAAAGAAAGGGACAGGGTACACTGAAGCTTTCTTT.

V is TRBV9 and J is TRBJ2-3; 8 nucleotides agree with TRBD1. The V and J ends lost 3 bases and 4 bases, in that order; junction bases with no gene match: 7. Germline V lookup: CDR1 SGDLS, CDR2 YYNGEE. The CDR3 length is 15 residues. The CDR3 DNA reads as TGTGCCAGCAGCGATCTCCGGACAGGGTCAGATACGCAGTATTTT. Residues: CASSDLRTGSDTQYF.

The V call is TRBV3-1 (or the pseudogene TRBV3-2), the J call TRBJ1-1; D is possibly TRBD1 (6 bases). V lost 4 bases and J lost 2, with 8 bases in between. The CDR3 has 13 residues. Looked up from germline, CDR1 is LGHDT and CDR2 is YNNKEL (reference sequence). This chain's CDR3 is CASSRTDNTEAFF. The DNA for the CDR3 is TGTGCCAGCAGCCGGACAGATAACACTGAAGCTTTCTTT.

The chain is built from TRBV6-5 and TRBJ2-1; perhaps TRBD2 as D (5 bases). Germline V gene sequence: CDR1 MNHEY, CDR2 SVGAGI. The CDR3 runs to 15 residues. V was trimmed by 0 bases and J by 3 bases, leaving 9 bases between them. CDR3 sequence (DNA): TGTGCCAGCAGTTACTCCGGGGATGACTACAATGAGCAGTTCTTC. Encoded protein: CASSYSGDDYNEQFF.

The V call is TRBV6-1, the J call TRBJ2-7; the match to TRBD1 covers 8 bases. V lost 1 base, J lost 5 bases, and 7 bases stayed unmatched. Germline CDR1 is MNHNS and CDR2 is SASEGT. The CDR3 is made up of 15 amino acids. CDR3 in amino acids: CASSEGQGAFHEQYF. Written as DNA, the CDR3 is TGTGCCAGCAGTGAAGGGCAGGGGGCATTCCACGAGCAGTACTTC.

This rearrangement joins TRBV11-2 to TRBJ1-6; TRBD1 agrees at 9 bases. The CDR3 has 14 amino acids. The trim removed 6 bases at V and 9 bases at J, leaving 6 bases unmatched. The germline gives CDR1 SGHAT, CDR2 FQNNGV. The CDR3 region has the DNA TGTGCCAGCAGGTTACAGGGGGCAGGTTCACCCCTCCACTTT. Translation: CASRLQGAGSPLHF.

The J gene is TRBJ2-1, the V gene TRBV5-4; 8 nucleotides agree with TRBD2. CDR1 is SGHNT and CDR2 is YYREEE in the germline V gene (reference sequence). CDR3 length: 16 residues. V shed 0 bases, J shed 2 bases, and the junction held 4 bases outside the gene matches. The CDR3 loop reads CASSLAGGGPYNEQFF. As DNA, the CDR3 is TGTGCCAGCAGCTTGGCCGGGGGGGGGCCCTACAATGAGCAGTTCTTC.

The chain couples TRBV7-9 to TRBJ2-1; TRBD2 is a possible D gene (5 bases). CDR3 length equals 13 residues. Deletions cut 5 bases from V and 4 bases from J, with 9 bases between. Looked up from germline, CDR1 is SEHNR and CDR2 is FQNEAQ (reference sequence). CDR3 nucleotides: TGTGCCAGCAGCCTGGGAGCTTACAATGAGCAGTTCTTC. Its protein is CASSLGAYNEQFF.